The sequence of this T cell receptor (beta chain) was determined in a study of blood T cell repertoires in COVID-19. Under the authors' procedure: Estimates of nucleated cell counts were drawn from the amplification of reference gene primers. Only in-frame clones appear in the TCRdb table, and some are missing; sequencing was by immunoSEQ multiplex PCR. For V, J and clone size, that table is used; D and trimming come from the DNA. The sample holds more than 300,000 clones, roughly nine tenths seen once. Trimming removed 6 bases at V and 2 bases at J, with 11 bases between. Germline V gene sequence: CDR1 SGDLS, CDR2 YYNGEE. The CDR3 covers 13 residues.

The clonotype was recovered from a woman aged 40 to 50 who had been exposed to COVID-19. This chain joins TRBV9 and TRBJ1-2; D not resolved. The sample was PBMCs or T cells enriched from blood (not recorded which). In nucleotides, the CDR3 is TGTGCCAGCACTCGGGAGCTGAACTATGGCTACACCTTC. Its translation is CASTRELNYGYTF.